The 12 T cell receptor beta chains in this list originate from one sample, sequenced in a study of radiotherapy plus CTLA-4 blockade in lung cancer. Data came from immunoSEQ multiplex PCR; TCRdb stores just in-frame clones and leaves some out. This sample carries approximately 95,000 clones, approximately 78% of them seen once, and the ten largest clones take 3% to 3.5%. The source material was peripheral blood, sampled from a patient treated with radiotherapy plus ipilimumab. These TCRs come from a human donor with non-small cell lung cancer who had a partial response to radiotherapy plus ipilimumab.

The chain carries TRBV7-2 and TRBJ2-1, with D unclear. The CDR3 contains 14 residues. The V gene lost 7 bases and the J gene lost 1 base, with 11 bases spanning the gap. Germline CDR1 and CDR2: SGHTA and FQGNSA. This chain's CDR3 is CASKKTVSYNEQFF. As DNA, the CDR3 is TGTGCCAGCAAAAAAACGGTTTCCTACAATGAGCAGTTCTTC.

This clone has just one count. The V and J genes are TRBV5-1 and TRBJ1-2; D not certain. Trimming took off 0 bases at V and 4 bases at J, with 7 bases between the two ends. The germline V gene has CDR1 SGHRS and CDR2 YFSETQ. The CDR3 covers 13 residues. CDR3 DNA: TGCGCCAGCAGCTTGGTCAGTATCTATGGCTACACCTTC. Protein sequence: CASSLVSIYGYTF.

The chain has TRBV5-1 and TRBJ1-2, with TRBD1 identical over 10 bases. Unmatched junction bases numbered 7, after V lost 4 bases and J lost 10 bases. This CDR3 region has 13 residues. In germline, CDR1 is SGHRS, CDR2 YFSETQ. The CDR3 loop reads CASSGPGQGSYTF. The DNA of the CDR3 is TGCGCCAGCAGCGGACCGGGACAGGGGTCCTACACCTTC.

In nucleotides, the CDR3 is TGTGCCAGCCCTCTAGGGACAGAGAACACCGGGGAGCTGTTTTTT. This codes for CASPLGTENTGELFF. The rearrangement uses TRBV7-9 and TRBJ2-2; 7 bases agree with TRBD1. With 8 bases clipped from V and 1 base from J, the junction kept 7 bases outside the gene matches. Germline values: CDR1 SEHNR, CDR2 FQNEAQ (reference sequence). The CDR3 runs to 15 residues.

The chain uses TRBV18 and TRBJ2-2; tentatively, D is TRBD2 (5 bases). Germline loops: CDR1 KGHSH, CDR2 LQKENI. The CDR3 has 15 residues. Trimming cost V 2 bases and J 6 bases, with 13 bases left between them. CDR3 DNA sequence: TGTGCCAGCTCACCAAGAGGGCGGTGGGCCGGGGAGCTGTTTTTT. Translation gives CASSPRGRWAGELFF.

The V and J genes are TRBV5-1 and TRBJ2-5, with 11 bases aligning to TRBD2. Germline trimming cut 0 bases from V and 3 bases from J; bases unmatched to any gene: 4. Germline CDR1 reads SGHRS; CDR2 reads YFSETQ. This CDR3 is built from 16 residues. CDR3 nucleotides: TGCGCCAGCAGCTTGGGGGCTAGCGGGAGGAAAGAGACCCAGTACTTC. The encoded protein is CASSLGASGRKETQYF.

This clone was picked up one time. The chain uses TRBV5-1 and TRBJ1-1; D possibly corresponds to TRBD1 (5 bases). V dropped 4 bases and J dropped 1 base, with 11 bases sitting between them. Per germline, CDR1 SGHRS and CDR2 YFSETQ. The CDR3 contains 14 residues. The CDR3 sequence is CASSPLTGNTEAFF. The DNA of the CDR3 is TGCGCCAGCAGCCCCCTAACAGGGAACACTGAAGCTTTCTTT.

This clone was counted between two and nine times. The chain carries TRBV27 and TRBJ2-7; D might be TRBD1 (5 bases). The V and J ends lost 4 bases and 5 bases respectively, with 12 bases between them. Germline-derived CDR1 and CDR2 are MNHEY and SMNVEV (reference sequence). The CDR3 is 13 amino acids. This CDR3 is CASSSPRAHEQYF. In DNA, the CDR3 is TGTGCCAGCAGTTCCCCCAGGGCCCACGAGCAGTACTTC.

This sequence joins TRBV2 and TRBJ2-4, with TRBD2 identical over 8 bases. This CDR3 contains 15 residues. CDR1 is SNHLY and CDR2 is FYNNEI in the germline V gene. V lost 2 bases and J lost 5; bases outside the gene matches: 5. CDR3 region: CASSEFRTSQNIQYF. As DNA, the CDR3 is TGTGCCAGCAGTGAATTTAGGACTAGCCAAAACATTCAGTACTTC.

Comments on this clone: This same CDR3 is encoded by further DNA sequences in the sample. The chain combines TRBV18 with TRBJ2-5; the D is unclear. CDR1 and CDR2 from the germline V gene are KGHSH and LQKENI. V lost 0 bases and J 2 bases, leaving 7 bases between the germline ends. The CDR3 has 14 residues. CDR3 protein: CASSPPSGQETQYF. CDR3 in DNA: TGTGCCAGCTCACCACCGTCAGGACAAGAGACCCAGTACTTC.

The V and J genes are TRBV18 and TRBJ2-7, with D perhaps matching TRBD2 (6 bases). This CDR3 has 15 residues. The ends were cut back, 4 bases at V and 3 bases at J, with 16 bases in the middle. The germline gives CDR1 KGHSH, CDR2 LQKENI. CDR3 sequence (DNA): TGTGCCAGCTCACTGGGGACTCCGAACGGCTACGAGCAGTACTTC. As protein: CASSLGTPNGYEQYF.

The CDR3 sequence is CASSFFRGDIQYF. In DNA form, the CDR3 reads TGTGCCAGCAGCTTTTTCAGGGGGGACATTCAGTACTTC. The chain links TRBV11-2 to TRBJ2-4; D may be TRBD1 (7 bases). CDR1 and CDR2 (germline): SGHAT, FQNNGV. Trimming removed 3 bases at V and 8 bases at J, with 11 bases between. The CDR3 spans 13 residues.